This T cell receptor (beta chain) was documented in a study of blood T cell repertoires in COVID-19 (dated by TCRdb to about 2020). Regarding the study in general: Samples from collaborators originated in the United States, Italy and Spain and spanned both the acute and convalescent phases of COVID-19. The repertoires were released in a freely available public database intended as a resource for research on the immune response to SARS-CoV-2. The dataset comprised deeply sampled blood TCRbeta repertoires from subjects exposed to, actively infected with, or recovered from COVID-19. Samples were obtained from the ongoing ImmuneRACE study (first 160 participants) and from about 1,300 subjects provided by 6 global collaborators. Nearly every sample came with metadata listing a de-identified subject ID, COVID-19 status, age in years and sex. Where available, HLA class I and class II types were taken from metadata supplied by the sample provider and were not determined by assay-based typing. The material from the prospective study consisted of cDNA or gDNA derived from T cells, B-cell-depleted T cells, or PBMCs.

Broad study findings and their caveats: The amount of clinical and demographic metadata varied by source and participant and was provided uncurated.

One collaborating source in Seattle enrolled patients during active infection and followed them longitudinally through the course of disease. Each collaborating institution followed its own protocols to collect whole blood in K2EDTA tubes. For TCRbeta analysis, collaborators shipped samples in one of three forms: frozen whole blood, isolated PBMCs, or DNA extracted from either of those sample types. The immunoSEQ Assay, a bias-controlled multiplex PCR, was used to amplify TCRbeta CDR3 regions from genomic DNA. In the paper's pipeline: Within the assay, amplification of reference gene primers was used to estimate how many nucleated cells each sample contained. To quantify the absolute abundance of each unique TCRbeta CDR3 rearrangement, sequence reads were collapsed and filtered. Productive Simpson clonality was computed per sample as the square root of Simpson's diversity index over productive rearrangements. TCRdb mirrors the immuneACCESS table, restricted to in-frame sequences. Some clones are absent from its copies; in checked studies, under half trace to an unresolved V gene, and the reason for the others is unknown. V and J calls and clone size follow that table, whereas D and trimming were derived from the DNA. This sample gives approximately 170,000 clones in total; 80% to 90% of them show up just once. The top ten clones comprise roughly 11% of the sample.

Trimming takes 4 bases from V and 7 bases from J, and the germline ends sit 10 bases apart. CDR1 and CDR2, per the germline V gene, are MNHNS and SASEGT. The CDR3 covers 12 residues, taking in both the cysteine and the phenylalanine. The CDR3 DNA has 36 bases and is translated from base 1. About this clone itself: Its binding antigen is unknown. No per-base quality is available; no much larger clone lies one base away.

The rearranged chain carries TRBV6-1 and TRBJ1-2; the D gene cannot be resolved reliably. Sample: peripheral blood. This clonotype was sampled from a woman aged 55-70 years with COVID-19, enrolled during active disease. DNA sequence: TGTGCCAGCAGTGCGACGGGTTTTGGCTACACCTTC. This sequence encodes CASSATGFGYTF.